These T cell receptor beta chains were read from a single sample in a study of shared clonotypes between healthy human individuals. This table comes from immunoSEQ multiplex PCR, and its TCRdb copy is limited to in-frame clones, with some not included. The sample yields around 2.5 million clones, 93% seen once. Sequenced sample: naive CD4+ T cells from PBMCs. Source of these receptors: a man younger than 35 in good health. Some clones in this sample may be carry-over from other donors' samples. Both conserved end residues are part of each CDR3. The order of the fields is CDR3 protein, CDR3 DNA, D gene, V gene, J gene. D genes are given only for firm matches.

CASSLDATTNTEAFF	TGTGCCAGCAGCTTGGACGCGACTACAAACACTGAAGCTTTCTTT	-	TRBV5-4	TRBJ1-1
CASSLPVVVGQFF	TGTGCCAGCAGTCTCCCGGTTGTCGTCGGGCAGTTCTTC	-	TRBV6-6	TRBJ2-1
CASSLAGILNTEAFF	TGTGCCAGCAGTTTAGCAGGGATCTTGAACACTGAAGCTTTCTTT	-	TRBV27	TRBJ1-1
CASSLYLSSTDTQYF	TGTGCCAGCAGTTTATACTTATCTAGCACAGATACGCAGTATTTT	-	TRBV27	TRBJ2-3
CASSKDRGEYNEQFF	TGTGCCAGCAGCAAGGACAGGGGGGAGTACAATGAGCAGTTCTTC	TRBD1	TRBV2	TRBJ2-1
CASSLGGGSGNTIYF	TGTGCCAGCAGCTTAGGAGGGGGGTCTGGAAACACCATATATTTT	-	TRBV7-6	TRBJ1-3
CASSDLQGARNTQYF	TGTGCCAGCAGCGATCTACAGGGGGCTAGAAATACGCAGTATTTT	TRBD1	TRBV5-5	TRBJ2-3
CASSVDPGQPQHF	TGTGCCAGCAGCGTTGATCCCGGTCAGCCCCAGCATTTT	-	TRBV25-1	TRBJ1-5
CASSYSADRQSNEQFF	TGTGCCAGCAGTTACTCGGCTGACAGACAATCCAATGAGCAGTTCTTC	-	TRBV6-6	TRBJ2-1
CASSQRPRSSYNEQFF	TGTGCCAGCAGCCAACGCCCCCGGAGCTCCTACAATGAGCAGTTCTTC	-	TRBV14	TRBJ2-1